The clone carrying this TCR beta chain was seen a handful of times. Its specificity is not known. Combining iRepertoire HTBI primers with Arm-PCR of CDR3 regions, the authors built TCR beta libraries. MiXCR, applied by TCRdb to the multiplex PCR reads, yields one record per CDR3 protein. The sample has around 300,000 distinct CDR3 sequences; around 23% are singletons. Time point of the sample: persistent/refractory GD, antithyroid drugs over 5 years with positive TRAb. TCR sequences were obtained from RNA taken from PBMCs. The data were taken from a study of regulatory T cells in long-lasting Graves disease. On the study more broadly: In persistent Graves' disease, antithyroid drugs had been taken for over 5 years and TSH receptor antibodies stayed positive. Findings and limits, study-wide: Sample size was small, which may have lowered accuracy.

CDR1 is MDHEN and CDR2 is SYDVKM in the germline V gene. Trimming removed 8 bases from V and 9 bases from J; junction bases left unmatched: 7. The CDR3 sequence is 12 residues long. Sequenced material: peripheral blood mononuclear cells (PBMCs), taken when the disease was refractory, from a patient treated with antithyroid drugs. The rearrangement uses TRBV28 and TRBJ2-1, with TRBD2 identical over 7 bases. The sequence was obtained from a female donor with Graves disease. The CDR3 is CASSTSVSEQFF. The CDR3 DNA follows: TGTGCCAGCTCCACTAGCGTAAGTGAGCAGTTCTTC.